The 27 T cell receptor beta chains in this list originate from one sample, sequenced in a study of shared clonotypes between healthy human individuals. Terminally differentiated effector memory CD45RA+ cells were excluded by CCR7 positive selection of CD45RO-negative cells. TCRdb's copy holds only in-frame clones and misses some; the assay was immunoSEQ multiplex PCR. The profile shows about 610,000 clones, about 96% of them singletons. Sequencing input: naive CD8+ T cells sorted from blood. The receptor source for this set is a woman aged 25 to 39 in good health.

The rearrangement links TRBV10-3 to TRBJ2-7; 7 bases align to TRBD1. The CDR3 length is 15 residues. Losses at the gene ends were 6 bases for V and 3 bases for J; bases not matched to a gene: 11. Per the germline V gene, CDR1 is ENHRY and CDR2 is SYGVKD. DNA of the CDR3: TGTGCCATCAGACCAGCAGGGGGATCAGTCTACGAGCAGTACTTC. This gives the protein CAIRPAGGSVYEQYF.

The chain joins TRBV11-2 to TRBJ2-7, with D possibly being TRBD1 (6 bases). The V end lost 5 bases, the J end lost 4 bases, and 18 bases lay between the germline ends. CDR1 and CDR2 from the germline V gene are SGHAT and FQNNGV. This CDR3 is 15 amino acids long. The CDR3 DNA reads as TGTGCCAGCAGCATAACACCGGGACAACTATACGAGCAGTACTTC. This sequence encodes CASSITPGQLYEQYF.

In regard to this clone: The sample has other DNA sequences that encode this CDR3 too. V gene TRBV28 combines with J gene TRBJ2-7, with D uncertain. The CDR3 is 11 residues long. Trimming stripped 5 bases from V and 4 bases from J, with 6 bases between. Looked up from germline, CDR1 is MDHEN and CDR2 is SYDVKM. This CDR3 is CASSDLYEQYF. Written as DNA, the CDR3 is TGTGCCAGCAGTGATCTATACGAGCAGTACTTC. Supplemented by reference TRBV28 and TRBJ2-7, the full variable domain reads DVKVTQSSRYLVKRTGEKVFLECVQDMDHENMFWYRQDPGLGLRLIYFSYDVKMKEKGDIPEGYSVSREKKERFSLILESASTNQTSMYLCASSDLYEQYFGPGTRLTVT.

The V call is TRBV9, the J call TRBJ2-5; TRBD1 or TRBD2 may be the D gene (6 bases each). The CDR3 spans 15 residues. The V gene's germline CDR1 is SGDLS and CDR2 YYNGEE. With 0 bases removed from V and 5 bases from J, the gap between germline ends came to 14 bases. CDR3 DNA sequence: TGTGCCAGCAGCGTAGGTAGCAGGGGAGGCGAGACCCAGTACTTC. Amino acids: CASSVGSRGGETQYF.

The gene calls are TRBV27 and TRBJ1-3; D is unclear. From germline, CDR1 is MNHEY and CDR2 SMNVEV (reference sequence). Trimming took 5 bases from V and 1 from J, leaving 6 bases between them. The CDR3 contains 13 residues. CDR3 sequence reads: CASSPGSGNTIYF. CDR3 in DNA: TGTGCCAGCAGTCCAGGTTCTGGAAACACCATATATTTT.

The chain employs TRBV14 and TRBJ1-1, with D tentatively TRBD1 (6 bases). CDR1 is SGHDN and CDR2 is FVKESK in the germline V gene. The CDR3 consists of 13 residues. Trimming shortened V by 2 bases and J by 8 bases, and 12 bases separated the two germline ends. CDR3 DNA sequence: TGTGCCAGCAGCCAAATCGTACAGGGCGAAGCTTTCTTT. Its translation is CASSQIVQGEAFF.

The chain recombines TRBV28 with TRBJ2-7; no definite D call. The CDR3 is made up of 14 amino acids. The germline gives CDR1 MDHEN, CDR2 SYDVKM. V dropped 2 bases and J dropped 0 bases, with 8 bases sitting between them. CDR3 sequence (DNA): TGTGCCAGCAGTTTAAAGCCGTACTCCTACGAGCAGTACTTC. Translated, it gives CASSLKPYSYEQYF.

The chain carries TRBV2 and TRBJ2-1; 7 positions match TRBD2. Germline loops: CDR1 SNHLY, CDR2 FYNNEI. The V and J ends lost 0 bases and 5 bases, in that order; junction bases with no gene match: 10. The CDR3 consists of 17 residues. The CDR3 DNA reads TGTGCCAGCAGTGAAGCGCGATTGGCTAGCGGAGACAATGAGCAGTTCTTC. It is translated as CASSEARLASGDNEQFF.

This chain connects TRBV27 to TRBJ2-3; 8 bases fit TRBD1. V was pared by 5 bases and J by 4 bases, with 8 bases of the junction left unmatched. The CDR3 is made up of 15 amino acids. CDR1 and CDR2 from the germline V gene are MNHEY and SMNVEV (reference sequence). CDR3 DNA sequence: TGTGCCAGCAGTCCCGGACAGGGAGGATCAGATACGCAGTATTTT. Protein: CASSPGQGGSDTQYF.

DNA for the CDR3: TGTGCCAGCAGTTTATCCCGTACAGCTGGAAACACCATATATTTT. Encoded protein: CASSLSRTAGNTIYF. V and J are TRBV28 and TRBJ1-3; no clear D gene. V lost 1 base and J lost 2, with 9 bases in between. Germline V CDR1 and CDR2: MDHEN, SYDVKM. The CDR3 is 15 amino acids.

V usage is TRBV5-5 and J usage is TRBJ2-7, with D possibly TRBD2 on 5 matching bases. The CDR3 runs to 13 residues. Per the germline V gene, CDR1 is SGHKS and CDR2 is YYEKEE (reference sequence). Trimming stripped 5 bases from V and 3 bases from J, with 12 bases between. Written as DNA, the CDR3 is TGTGCCAGCAGGGAGGAAGGTCTCTACGAGCAGTACTTC. Protein: CASREEGLYEQYF. The full variable domain, its missing parts supplied by reference TRBV5-5 and TRBJ2-7, is DAGVTQSPTHLIKTRGQQVTLRCSPISGHKSVSWYQQVLGQGPQFIFQYYEKEERGRGNFPDRFSARQFPNYSSELNVNALLLGDSALYLCASREEGLYEQYFGPGTRLTVT.

V and J are TRBV2 and TRBJ2-5; 9 nucleotides align to TRBD2. The CDR3 spans 16 residues. With 11 bases clipped from V and 5 bases from J, the junction kept 18 bases outside the gene matches. In germline, CDR1 is SNHLY, CDR2 FYNNEI. The CDR3 loop is CAAGGTAGGPGETQYF. CDR3 DNA: TGTGCCGCGGGTGGGACTGCGGGAGGGCCGGGGGAGACCCAGTACTTC.

CDR3 sequence: CASSPGTVNTGELFF. In DNA, the CDR3 is TGTGCCAGTAGTCCCGGGACAGTGAACACCGGGGAGCTGTTTTTT. This rearrangement joins TRBV19 to TRBJ2-2, with 7 bases aligning to TRBD1. Looked up from germline, CDR1 is LNHDA and CDR2 is SQIVND (reference sequence). V dropped 5 bases and J dropped 1; count of bases not matched to a gene: 4. This CDR3 contains 15 residues.

CDR3 amino acids: CASSLAPPTDTQYF. The CDR3 DNA reads TGTGCCAGCAGTTTAGCACCGCCCACAGATACGCAGTATTTT. The chain is built from TRBV28 and TRBJ2-3; D not certain. V lost 2 bases and J lost 2, with 8 bases in between. This CDR3 comprises 14 residues. CDR1 is MDHEN, CDR2 SYDVKM, per germline.

The chain has TRBV7-9 and TRBJ1-1; 8 positions agree with TRBD1. This CDR3 spans 14 amino acids. The junction had 6 bases not matched to a gene; V was cut back by 1 base and J by 8 bases. The germline gives CDR1 SEHNR, CDR2 FQNEAQ (reference sequence). Written as DNA, the CDR3 is TGTGCCAGCAGCTTAGTTGGGACAGGAGTAGAAGCTTTCTTT. Residues: CASSLVGTGVEAFF.

The chain has TRBV10-2 and TRBJ1-1; TRBD1 is a possible D gene (5 bases). CDR3 size: 15 residues. Trimming removed 3 bases at V and 4 bases at J, with 15 bases between. The germline V gene encodes CDR1 WSHSY and CDR2 SAAADI. The CDR3 region has the DNA TGCGCCAGCAGTGATGCATTCAGGGATACCACTGAAGCTTTCTTT. Encoded protein: CASSDAFRDTTEAFF.

This chain connects TRBV6-1 to TRBJ1-3; D is undetermined. The V and J ends lost 0 bases and 0 bases respectively, with 6 bases between them. The V gene's germline CDR1 is MNHNS and CDR2 SASEGT. CDR3 length: 15 amino acids. CDR3 sequence: CASSEAGLSGNTIYF. Here the CDR3 DNA reads TGTGCCAGCAGTGAAGCAGGCCTCTCTGGAAACACCATATATTTT.

The chain has TRBV28 and TRBJ2-1, with TRBD2 identical over 13 bases. Germline CDR1 MDHEN, CDR2 SYDVKM. The CDR3 is 18 amino acids. V gave up 10 bases and J gave up 3 bases; unmatched junction bases: 15. In DNA, the CDR3 is TGTGCCACCCGAAGAGGGACTAGCGGGGAAATAAACTACAATGAGCAGTTCTTC. Translation gives CATRRGTSGEINYNEQFF.

The CDR3 reads CASSVGVSGNTDTQYF. The DNA of the CDR3 is TGTGCCAGCAGCGTAGGGGTAAGCGGGAACACAGATACGCAGTATTTT. The chain carries TRBV9 and TRBJ2-3, with TRBD2 matching 7 bases. Germline loops: CDR1 SGDLS, CDR2 YYNGEE. After removal of 0 bases from V and 2 bases from J, the junction contained 6 bases not matched to a gene. The CDR3 spans 16 residues.

The chain carries TRBV19 and TRBJ2-1; 9 bases agree with TRBD2. Germline lookup yields CDR1 LNHDA and CDR2 SQIVND (reference sequence). The CDR3 is made up of 16 amino acids. The trim removed 3 bases at V and 0 bases at J, leaving 3 bases unmatched. The CDR3 DNA is TGTGCCAGTAGTATTTTTAGCGGGAGCTCCTACAATGAGCAGTTCTTC. The encoded protein is CASSIFSGSSYNEQFF. The full variable domain, its missing parts supplied by reference TRBV19 and TRBJ2-1, is DGGITQSPKYLFRKEGQNVTLSCEQNLNHDAMYWYRQDPGQGLRLIYYSQIVNDFQKGDIAEGYSVSREKKESFPLTVTSAQKNPTAFYLCASSIFSGSSYNEQFFGPGTRLTVL.

The chain has TRBV5-1 and TRBJ2-1; TRBD2 is a possible D gene (6 bases). Germline CDR1 reads SGHRS; CDR2 reads YFSETQ. Trimming left V 5 bases short and J 0 bases short, with 15 bases between. CDR3 size: 16 residues. The CDR3 loop is CASRSLAYSSYNEQFF. The CDR3 DNA reads TGCGCCAGCAGATCTCTAGCGTACAGCTCCTACAATGAGCAGTTCTTC.

As for this clone: This CDR3 is also generated by other DNA sequences in the sample. The chain uses TRBV27 and TRBJ2-1, with a weak D call TRBD2 (5 bases). The CDR3 is 13 residues long. Per the germline V gene, CDR1 is MNHEY and CDR2 is SMNVEV (reference sequence). Trimming stripped 6 bases from V and 4 bases from J, with 10 bases between. The CDR3 is CASSLTRYNEQFF. For the CDR3, the DNA is TGTGCCAGCAGCCTTACTAGGTACAATGAGCAGTTCTTC.

This sequence joins TRBV27 and TRBJ2-7; 7 bases are shared with TRBD1. Germline V gives CDR1 MNHEY, CDR2 SMNVEV (reference sequence). The CDR3 length is 16 residues. J gave up 0 bases and V 2 bases, and 7 bases lay outside the gene matches. The CDR3 here is CASSLGTVKSSYEQYF. The CDR3 DNA reads TGTGCCAGCAGTTTAGGGACAGTCAAGAGCTCCTACGAGCAGTACTTC.

This chain links TRBV27 with TRBJ2-1; 7 bases line up with TRBD2. V was clipped by 5 bases and J by 6 bases; unmatched bases: 13. Germline loops: CDR1 MNHEY, CDR2 SMNVEV (reference sequence). This CDR3 contains 16 residues. CDR3 loop: CASSISSGILSNEQFF. The CDR3 coding sequence is TGTGCCAGCAGTATCTCAAGCGGGATTTTGTCCAATGAGCAGTTCTTC.

The chain uses TRBV21-1 and TRBJ2-1; the table's D call TRBD2 went unverified against the DNA. TRBV21-1 is described as a pseudogene. This CDR3 is built from 16 residues. CDR3: CASSTPPRGLANEQFF. The CDR3 DNA sequence: TGTGCCAGCAGCACCCCCCCAAGGGGACTAGCTAATGAGCAGTTCTTC.

A note on this clone: Other nucleotide sequences in the sample specify the same CDR3. The chain is built from TRBV15 and TRBJ2-7; no reliable D call. The V gene's germline CDR1 is LNHNV and CDR2 YYDKDF (reference sequence). The CDR3 runs to 12 residues. V was shortened by 0 bases and J by 4 bases, with 4 bases between the two germline ends. For the CDR3, the DNA is TGTGCCACCAGCAGAGATGGGTACGAGCAGTACTTC. Its translation: CATSRDGYEQYF. Variable domain in full (rest from reference TRBV15 and TRBJ2-7): DAMVIQNPRYQVTQFGKPVTLSCSQTLNHNVMYWYQQKSSQAPKLLFHYYDKDFNNEADTPDNFQSRRPNTSFCFLDIRSPGLGDTAMYLCATSRDGYEQYFGPGTRLTVT.

The chain joins TRBV28 to TRBJ2-7, with TRBD2 identical over 7 bases. Trimming at V came to 3 bases and at J to 1 base, leaving 9 bases not matched to a gene. CDR3 length: 16 amino acids. The germline gives CDR1 MDHEN, CDR2 SYDVKM. CDR3 residues: CASSLGGVVPSYEQYF. The CDR3 DNA reads as TGTGCCAGCAGTTTGGGGGGGGTAGTTCCTTCCTACGAGCAGTACTTC.